This T cell receptor (beta chain) derives from a study of Graves' ophthalmopathy and Graves' hyperthyroidism. Whole-study findings and limits: Cross-validated, the 13-signature model showed 87.88%/81.08% sensitivity/specificity, and 80%/75% in the test set.

The trim removed 9 bases at V and 0 bases at J, leaving 4 bases unmatched. The CDR3 has 13 amino acids. This clonotype occurred many times. Its antigen remains unknown. Ophthalmopathy donors were characterized by moderate-to-severe activity, CAS of at least 3, NOSPECS of at least 4, and duration under 3 months. None of the included patients had other autoimmune diseases, uncontrolled infections, pregnancy or lactation, as these led to exclusion. The PBMCs had their origin in approximately 10 ml of fresh peripheral blood. Amplification of TCR beta CDR3 regions used RNA transcripts. In the first round, RT-PCR was carried out with HTBI primers, and a multiplex PCR formed the second round. MiXCR, run by TCRdb on the multiplex PCR reads, gives a single entry per CDR3 protein. The sample carries about 500,000 distinct CDR3 sequences, approximately 15% recorded once.

Sequenced: blood. The gene calls are TRBV12-3 or TRBV12-4 and TRBJ1-1, with TRBD1 matching over 7 bases. The sequence was collected from a woman in her twenties or thirties with Graves' ophthalmopathy. CDR3 nucleotides: TGTGCCAGTACAGGGGATGTGAACACTGAAGCTTTCTTT. Its protein product is CASTGDVNTEAFF.